One and the same sample provided the 3 T cell receptor beta chains below, sequenced in a study of blood T cell repertoires in COVID-19 (TCRdb year 2020). The library was generated by the immunoSEQ multiplex PCR assay. In TCRdb, the immuneACCESS table is reduced to in-frame sequences with V and J assigned. These tables do not hold every clone; where another copy was compared, an unresolved V gene accounts for under half, and the others remain unexplained. This sample holds 200,000 or so clones; around 84% were observed only once. The ten largest clonotypes hold over 9.5% of the sample. The material sequenced was peripheral blood. These receptor sequences come from a woman of 80 years or more with COVID-19, enrolled during active disease.

The chain couples TRBV29-1 to TRBJ1-1; D may be TRBD1 (6 bases). In germline, CDR1 is SQVTM, CDR2 ANQGSEA. There are 14 residues in the CDR3. The V gene lost 7 bases and the J gene lost 0 bases, with 15 bases spanning the gap. This CDR3 is CSGNRDTLNTEAFF. DNA of the CDR3: TGCAGCGGGAATCGGGACACCCTGAACACTGAAGCTTTCTTT.

The CDR3 DNA reads TGTGCCAGTAGTATCCGACAGGGGGATGAAAAACTGTTTTTT. Its protein product is CASSIRQGDEKLFF. This chain connects TRBV19 to TRBJ1-4, with 9 bases that match TRBD1. The CDR3 extends over 14 amino acids. Germline V gene sequence: CDR1 LNHDA, CDR2 SQIVND (reference sequence). V lost 3 bases and J lost 6; bases outside the gene matches: 2. Combining the CDR3 with reference TRBV19 and TRBJ1-4 gives the whole variable domain DGGITQSPKYLFRKEGQNVTLSCEQNLNHDAMYWYRQDPGQGLRLIYYSQIVNDFQKGDIAEGYSVSREKKESFPLTVTSAQKNPTAFYLCASSIRQGDEKLFFGSGTQLSVL.

This clone was counted a single time. The chain couples TRBV11-2 to TRBJ1-4; no clear D. This CDR3 is built from 15 residues. CDR1 and CDR2 (germline): SGHAT, FQNNGV. V shed 1 base and J shed 4 bases, with 10 bases lying between them. CDR3 nucleotide sequence: TGTGCCAGCAGCTTAGGAGACACTAGTAATGAAAAACTGTTTTTT. This translates into CASSLGDTSNEKLFF.